The TCR beta chain described here comes from a study (dated by TCRdb to 2016 to 2017). Preparation of the library involved RT-PCR. The sequencing machine was an Illumina MiSeq. TCRdb handled the public reads itself, with Q25 trimming in fastp and clone calling in MiXCR, and kept productive beta chains. Rows with one shared CDR3 protein collapse into an entry with the most common genes and DNA. The sample yields 650,000 to 800,000 distinct CDR3 sequences; 14% were counted once. The ten largest clonotypes hold roughly 3.6% of the sample. Concerning this clonotype itself: What antigen it recognizes has not been identified. No quality values exist for individual bases; no much larger clone is one base distant.

Via the germline V gene (reference sequence), CDR1 is DFQATT and CDR2 SNEGSKA. The CDR3, cysteine through phenylalanine, is 14 amino acids long. Only CDR3 DNA remains: 42 bases, in frame from the first base. V gives up 4 bases and J gives up 5 bases, and the segment between their germline ends measures 15 bases. The receptor's source is a female donor in good health, serving as a healthy control. Source material: memory CD4+ T cells from blood. The V and J segments used are TRBV20-1 and TRBJ2-1; the D gene is perhaps TRBD1, on 5 matching bases. The CDR3 protein sequence reads: CSATEQVVNNEQFF. The DNA reads as follows: TGCAGTGCTACCGAACAGGTGGTAAACAATGAGCAGTTCTTC.